Presented here are 26 T cell receptor beta chains from one specimen sequenced in a study of post-analysis software for immune sequencing data. Study results and limitations: There were roughly five TRBV segments more frequent in patients than controls, and TRBV5-6, TRBV5-1 and TRBV20-1 were among them.

Unique molecular identifiers were carried by the TCR beta cDNA libraries. TCRdb used MiXCR to reprocess the PCR reads, holding one entry per CDR3 protein. The sample carries almost 700,000 distinct CDR3 sequences, roughly three fifths recorded once. Their target antigens are unknown. The sample consisted of blood. These receptor sequences come from a girl aged 2-10 years with multiple sclerosis.

This clonotype was detected only a few times. The chain carries TRBV20-1 and TRBJ1-6; TRBD1 might be the D (6 bases). This CDR3 is 13 amino acids long. V was cut by 6 bases and J by 6 bases, with 12 bases left in between. CDR1 and CDR2 (germline): DFQATT, SNEGSKA (reference sequence). The CDR3 nucleotides read TGCAGTGCCAGGGGCCTCGCTAATTCACCCCTCCACTTT. The encoded protein is CSARGLANSPLHF.

The chain recombines TRBV7-9 with TRBJ2-3; D assignment may be TRBD1 or TRBD2 (5 bases each). Germline V gene lookup returns CDR1 SEHNR and CDR2 FQNEAQ (reference sequence). The CDR3 contains 16 residues. Trimming left V 6 bases short and J 0 bases short, with 16 bases between. Here the CDR3 DNA reads TGTGCCAGCAGTTCGGGGCGTGGGGGTAGCACAGATACGCAGTATTTT. Its protein is CASSSGRGGSTDTQYF. Together with reference TRBV7-9 and TRBJ2-3, the CDR3 gives the full variable domain: DTGVSQNPRHKITKRGQNVTFRCDPISEHNRLYWYRQTLGQGPEFLTYFQNEAQLEKSRLLSDRFSAERPKGSFSTLEIQRTEQGDSAMYLCASSSGRGGSTDTQYFGPGTRLTVL.

This clonotype came up a few times. V gene TRBV24-1 combines with J gene TRBJ2-3; no clear D gene. This CDR3 comprises 12 residues. CDR1 KGHDR and CDR2 SFDVKD come from the germline V gene. With 1 base removed from V and 3 bases from J, the gap between germline ends came to 1 base. CDR3 sequence: CATSDFTDTQYF. The CDR3 bases are TGTGCCACCAGTGATTTTACAGATACGCAGTATTTT.

The chain is built from TRBV20-1 and TRBJ2-7, with TRBD2 identical over 8 bases. Germline V gene lookup returns CDR1 DFQATT and CDR2 SNEGSKA (reference sequence). The V gene end was trimmed by 3 bases and the J gene end by 6 bases; junction bases not matched to a gene: 10. The CDR3 is 14 residues long. In DNA form, the CDR3 reads TGCAGTGCTAGTATGGGACTAGAGTTTTCCGAGCAGTACTTC. As protein: CSASMGLEFSEQYF.

The V gene is TRBV6-4, the J gene TRBJ2-3, with D possibly matching TRBD2 (6 bases). V gave up 4 bases and J gave up 2 bases, with 10 bases separating them. Per germline, CDR1 MRHNA and CDR2 SNTAGT. The CDR3 runs 14 residues. The CDR3 protein is CASSGDLSTDTQYF. For the CDR3, the DNA is TGTGCCAGCAGTGGGGACTTGTCCACAGATACGCAGTATTTT.

V is TRBV20-1 and J is TRBJ2-5; D could derive from TRBD1 or TRBD2 (6 bases each). This CDR3 contains 13 residues. Germline-derived CDR1 and CDR2 are DFQATT and SNEGSKA (reference sequence). V lost 3 bases and J 2 bases, leaving 10 bases between the germline ends. The CDR3 protein is CSASLGGQETQYF. Here the CDR3 DNA reads TGCAGTGCTAGTCTAGGGGGGCAAGAGACCCAGTACTTC.

The chain combines TRBV13 with TRBJ1-1; 9 bases match TRBD1. V gave up 5 bases and J gave up 7 bases; unmatched junction bases: 20. The CDR3 covers 18 residues. In germline, CDR1 is PRHDT, CDR2 FYEKMQ (reference sequence). CDR3 residues: CASSINIRDRVPRGEAFF. The CDR3 DNA is TGTGCCAGCAGCATCAATATCCGGGACAGGGTTCCTCGCGGTGAAGCTTTCTTT.

Comments on this clonotype: This could be a read error, since a much larger clone is one nucleotide away. J is TRBJ2-1 and V is TRBV6-1; D is uncertain. The germline V and J ends were trimmed by 7 bases and 0 bases, with 4 bases remaining between them. There are 12 residues in the CDR3. Per germline, CDR1 MNHNS and CDR2 SASEGT. CDR3 protein: CASIDSYNEQFF. CDR3 nucleotides: TGTGCCAGCATTGACTCCTACAATGAGCAGTTCTTC.

The V call is TRBV7-9, the J call TRBJ2-1; the match to TRBD2 covers 9 bases. The CDR3 sequence is 17 residues long. Per germline, CDR1 SEHNR and CDR2 FQNEAQ (reference sequence). The V gene end was trimmed by 4 bases and the J gene end by 5 bases; junction bases not matched to a gene: 12. The CDR3 reads CASSSRIALAGNNEQFF. The CDR3 nucleotides are TGTGCCAGCAGCTCCCGAATCGCCCTAGCGGGAAACAATGAGCAGTTCTTC. Full variable domain (remainder filled in from reference TRBV7-9 and TRBJ2-1): DTGVSQNPRHKITKRGQNVTFRCDPISEHNRLYWYRQTLGQGPEFLTYFQNEAQLEKSRLLSDRFSAERPKGSFSTLEIQRTEQGDSAMYLCASSSRIALAGNNEQFFGPGTRLTVL.

This clonotype turned up a few times. V and J are TRBV7-2 and TRBJ2-1, with 10 bases lining up with TRBD2. Germline V gene sequence: CDR1 SGHTA, CDR2 FQGNSA. The CDR3 has 18 amino acids. V lost 6 bases and J lost 3; bases outside the gene matches: 14. The CDR3 DNA is TGTGCCAGCAGATCCGATCCCGGGACTAGCGCCTACTACAATGAGCAGTTCTTC. It is translated as CASRSDPGTSAYYNEQFF.

A single count supports this clonotype. The rearrangement joins TRBV5-1 to TRBJ2-5; no clear D. V was pared by 1 base and J by 2 bases, with 9 bases between. The CDR3 has 14 amino acids. The germline V gene encodes CDR1 SGHRS and CDR2 YFSETQ. The CDR3 reads CASSLSSLQETQYF. CDR3 DNA: TGCGCCAGCAGCTTGAGTAGTTTACAAGAGACCCAGTACTTC.

The J gene is TRBJ1-2, the V gene TRBV6-6; D ambiguous. Germline V gene data show CDR1 as MNHNY and CDR2 as SVGAGI (reference sequence). There are 15 residues in the CDR3. Trimming shortened V by 0 bases and J by 2 bases, and 10 bases separated the two germline ends. The CDR3 is CASSYSLADNYGYTF. CDR3 in DNA: TGTGCCAGCAGTTACTCGCTGGCAGACAACTATGGCTACACCTTC.

The chain employs TRBV9 and TRBJ1-6; 10 bases map to TRBD1. CDR1 and CDR2 from the germline V gene are SGDLS and YYNGEE. J gave up 8 bases and V 3 bases, and 11 bases lay outside the gene matches. There are 17 residues in the CDR3. Here the CDR3 reads CASSARGQGFLDSPLHF. Here the CDR3 DNA reads TGTGCCAGCAGCGCCCGGGGACAGGGGTTCTTGGATTCACCCCTCCACTTT.

This clonotype was seen at least ten times. This chain connects TRBV6-1 to TRBJ2-7, with D possibly matching TRBD1 (8 bases). Germline V lookup: CDR1 MNHNS, CDR2 SASEGT. The CDR3 spans 14 residues. V dropped 6 bases and J dropped 4 bases, with 16 bases sitting between them. The CDR3 sequence: CASRRTGRGYEQYF. The CDR3, as DNA: TGTGCCAGCAGACGGACAGGGAGGGGATACGAGCAGTACTTC.

The chain couples TRBV6-5 to TRBJ2-7, with 7 bases lining up with TRBD1. CDR1 is MNHEY, CDR2 SVGAGI, per germline. This CDR3 spans 16 amino acids. V trimming: 0 bases; J trimming: 3 bases; junction bases outside the gene matches: 8. CDR3: CASSYSRVQGDYEQYF. The CDR3 coding sequence is TGTGCCAGCAGTTACTCGAGGGTTCAGGGGGACTACGAGCAGTACTTC.

This clonotype was observed a single time. This chain uses TRBV28 with TRBJ1-1; TRBD1 might be the D (6 bases). Trimming took off 6 bases at V and 8 bases at J, with 19 bases between the two ends. The CDR3 sequence is 14 residues long. Germline CDR1 and CDR2: MDHEN and SYDVKM. The CDR3, as DNA: TGTGCCAGCAGATTCACACGGAGGGGGTCCGAAGCTTTCTTT. As protein: CASRFTRRGSEAFF.

The rearrangement joins TRBV3-1 to TRBJ2-1, with 7 positions matching TRBD2. V trimming: 2 bases; J trimming: 7 bases; junction bases outside the gene matches: 8. The CDR3 contains 15 residues. Germline CDR1 and CDR2: LGHDT and YNNKEL (reference sequence). The CDR3 bases are TGTGCCAGCAGCCAAAATGCCGGGGGGATGAATGAGCAGTTCTTC. It yields the protein CASSQNAGGMNEQFF.

The V and J genes are TRBV30 and TRBJ2-1; TRBD2 agrees at 7 bases. This CDR3 contains 16 residues. The germline gives CDR1 GTSNPN, CDR2 SVGIG (reference sequence). V was pared by 0 bases and J by 2 bases, with 7 bases of the junction left unmatched. CDR3 residues: CAWSVGSSGAYNEQFF. CDR3 DNA: TGTGCCTGGAGTGTAGGATCTAGCGGAGCCTACAATGAGCAGTTCTTC.

The CDR3 loop reads CASTERRNEQFF. The CDR3 DNA is TGTGCCAGCACAGAGAGACGAAATGAGCAGTTCTTC. The chain joins TRBV6-2 or TRBV6-3 to TRBJ2-1, with no clear D. Trimming left V 7 bases short and J 7 bases short, with 11 bases between. Germline V gene data show CDR1 as MNHEY and CDR2 as SVGEGT. CDR3 length equals 12 residues.

This clonotype was picked up a small number of times. This chain connects TRBV7-9 to TRBJ2-1, with 7 bases matching TRBD2. The germline V gene has CDR1 SEHNR and CDR2 FQNEAQ (reference sequence). Trimming took 5 bases from V and 4 from J; bases not matched to a gene: 14. The CDR3 is 17 residues long. CDR3 sequence: CASSQPLGLAEYNEQFF. The CDR3 nucleotides read TGTGCCAGCAGCCAGCCCCTCGGGCTAGCGGAATACAATGAGCAGTTCTTC.

The chain links TRBV5-5 to TRBJ2-6, with D perhaps being TRBD1 or TRBD2 (6 bases each). V was clipped by 4 bases and J by 0 bases, with 17 bases between them. The V gene's germline CDR1 is SGHKS and CDR2 YYEKEE (reference sequence). This CDR3 region has 18 residues. CDR3 nucleotide sequence: TGTGCCAGCAGCCTGCGGGACACCACTCCCTCTGGGGCCAACGTCCTGACTTTC. Translation gives CASSLRDTTPSGANVLTF.

V and J are TRBV7-2 and TRBJ2-7; 9 bases are shared with TRBD2. Germline V lookup: CDR1 SGHTA, CDR2 FQGNSA. V was pared by 5 bases and J by 7 bases, with 6 bases of the junction left unmatched. This CDR3 has 13 amino acids. CDR3 sequence: CASSLSGSGEQYF. The DNA of the CDR3 is TGTGCCAGCAGCCTTAGCGGGAGTGGTGAGCAGTACTTC.

The V and J genes are TRBV14 and TRBJ2-3, with 13 bases lining up with TRBD2. In germline, CDR1 is SGHDN, CDR2 FVKESK. The ends lost 0 bases at V and 7 bases at J; junction bases unmatched: 4. The CDR3 contains 16 residues. In nucleotides, the CDR3 is TGTGCCAGCAGCCAAGATCGGACTAGCGGGGGTTATACGCAGTATTTT. Translated, it gives CASSQDRTSGGYTQYF. Together with reference TRBV14 and TRBJ2-3, the CDR3 gives the full variable domain: EAGVTQFPSHSVIEKGQTVTLRCDPISGHDNLYWYRRVMGKEIKFLLHFVKESKQDESGMPNNRFLAERTGGTYSTLKVQPAELEDSGVYFCASSQDRTSGGYTQYFGPGTRLTVL.

Concerning this clonotype: Relative to the germline gene, one junction end is altered; a read error may explain this. The rearrangement joins TRBV18 to TRBJ2-1; D perhaps matches TRBD1 (6 bases). Germline values: CDR1 KGHSH, CDR2 LQKENI. The CDR3 contains 12 residues. Here the CDR3 DNA reads TGTGCCGGCTCACAGGGAGACAATGAGCAGTTCTTC. It yields the protein CAGSQGDNEQFF.

This clonotype was detected only a few times. The gene calls are TRBV10-1 and TRBJ1-1; tentatively, D is TRBD1 (5 bases). The V gene lost 3 bases and the J gene lost 3 bases, with 11 bases spanning the gap. The CDR3 length is 14 residues. Per germline, CDR1 WNHNN and CDR2 SYGVQD (reference sequence). The CDR3 nucleotides read TGCGCCAGCAGTGACCATGGGGGTGACACTGAAGCTTTCTTT. This encodes CASSDHGGDTEAFF.

The J gene is TRBJ2-1, the V gene TRBV27; 8 positions match TRBD2. The germline V gene encodes CDR1 MNHEY and CDR2 SMNVEV (reference sequence). This CDR3 is 15 amino acids long. The trim removed 5 bases at V and 5 bases at J, leaving 8 bases unmatched. The CDR3 here is CASSKPGLGNNEQFF. The CDR3 DNA reads TGTGCCAGCAGTAAACCGGGACTAGGCAACAATGAGCAGTTCTTC.